The rows below give T cell receptor beta chains drawn from one sample of a study of cytomegalovirus exposure and HLA in healthy donors. Assay: immunoSEQ multiplex PCR; the TCRdb copy retains only in-frame clones and omits some. The table has some 130,000 clones, 80% to 90% seen once; the top ten hold 0.95% to 1.5%. Sequencing input: PBMCs. The receptors originated from a woman younger than 30 in good health and CMV-seronegative. Each CDR3 is given with its conserved first and last residue. A D gene is named only where the DNA matches it firmly. Size values are once, few and many counts, or a class for expanded clones, and some rows have none.

clone size	V gene	J gene	D gene	CDR3 DNA	CDR3 protein
NA	TRBV5-8	TRBJ1-2	TRBD1	TGTGCCAGCAGCTTGACCTACTCAGCAGGGGGCTTCGACTATGGCTACACCTTC	CASSLTYSAGGFDYGYTF
NA	TRBV9	TRBJ2-1	NA	TGTGCCAGCAGCGTAGAAGGTGCTGGGGGGTTCCACAATGAGCAGTTCTTC	CASSVEGAGGFHNEQFF
NA	TRBV29-1	TRBJ1-2	TRBD1	TGCAGCGCCGAGGCCTTCCAGGGGGCGGGCGGCTACACCTTC	CSAEAFQGAGGYTF
NA	TRBV10-3	TRBJ2-3	TRBD2	TGTGCCATCATGCCTAGCGGGGGGGCCTCGACAGATACGCAGTATTTT	CAIMPSGGASTDTQYF
NA	TRBV2	TRBJ1-2	NA	TGTGCCAGCAGCCGCGACGGGAACTATGGCTACACCTTC	CASSRDGNYGYTF
NA	TRBV2	TRBJ1-6	NA	TGTGCCAGCAGCTTTGTCGGACAACGTAATTCACCCCTCCACTTT	CASSFVGQRNSPLHF
NA	TRBV27	TRBJ2-7	NA	TGTGCCAGCAGTTTAGGTACCTACTACGAGCAGTACTTC	CASSLGTYYEQYF
NA	TRBV6-5	TRBJ1-6	NA	TGTGCCAGCAGTTACTCCGGGGGTATCAAATCACCCCTCCACTTT	CASSYSGGIKSPLHF
NA	TRBV10-3	TRBJ2-3	TRBD2	TGTGCCATCAGCTCCGGGGGGGGCACAGATACGCAGTATTTT	CAISSGGGTDTQYF
NA	TRBV7-3	TRBJ1-1	TRBD1	TGTGCCAGCAGCCCAACAGGGGGTTGGTTGGGTATGGAGCCGAACACTGAAGCTTTCTTT	CASSPTGGWLGMEPNTEAFF
NA	TRBV2	TRBJ2-7	TRBD2	TGTGCCAGCAATGGACTAGTGAGCGAGCAGTACTTC	CASNGLVSEQYF
NA	TRBV6-1	TRBJ1-5	TRBD1	TGTGCCAGCAGGGGACAGTCTAGCAATCAGCCCCAGCATTTT	CASRGQSSNQPQHF
NA	TRBV14	TRBJ1-2	NA	TGTGCCAGCAGCCAAGATCAGGGGTGGTACGGCTACACCTTC	CASSQDQGWYGYTF
NA	TRBV7-2	TRBJ2-1	TRBD1	TGTGCCAGCAGCTTAGCTGCTCCGACAGGGAATGAGCAGTTCTTC	CASSLAAPTGNEQFF
NA	TRBV5-5	TRBJ1-1	NA	TGTGCCAGCAGTTCACAGGGAAATACTGAAGCTTTCTTT	CASSSQGNTEAFF
NA	TRBV5-1	TRBJ2-1	NA	TGCGCCAGCAGCGAAACAGGAACCTACAATGAGCAGTTCTTC	CASSETGTYNEQFF
NA	TRBV9	TRBJ1-4	TRBD1	TGTGCCAGCAGCATAGACGCCGGGACAGCTAATGAAAAACTGTTTTTT	CASSIDAGTANEKLFF
NA	TRBV4-1	TRBJ2-7	NA	TGCGCCAGCAGCCAAGACTTGGAGGGGCAGTACTTC	CASSQDLEGQYF
NA	TRBV7-3	TRBJ2-2	NA	TGTGCCAGCAGCTTAAACTTCGGCGGGGCGAACACCGGGGAGCTGTTTTTT	CASSLNFGGANTGELFF
NA	TRBV5-1	TRBJ1-1	NA	TGCGCCAGCAGCTTAGGACCGGGGGGGACTGAAGCTTTCTTT	CASSLGPGGTEAFF
NA	TRBV4-1	TRBJ1-6	NA	TGCGCCAGCAGCCAAGATCCGGGAACTGATTCACCCCTCCACTTT	CASSQDPGTDSPLHF
few	TRBV27	TRBJ2-7	NA	TGTGCCAGCAGCCAGGGTAACGAGCAGTACTTC	CASSQGNEQYF
once	TRBV11-2	TRBJ2-3	NA	TGTGCCAGCAGCTCCGGGACAGATACGCAGTATTTT	CASSSGTDTQYF
once	TRBV7-9	TRBJ2-7	TRBD2	TGTGCCAGCAGCCGATTTCCGGGAGGATGGCAGTACTTC	CASSRFPGGWQYF
NA	TRBV2	TRBJ2-7	NA	TGTGCCAGCTCTGACAACGAGCAGTACTTC	CASSDNEQYF
NA	TRBV4-1	TRBJ1-1	NA	TGCGCCAGCAGCCAAGACGGGAACACTGAAGCTTTCTTT	CASSQDGNTEAFF
NA	TRBV6-1	TRBJ2-1	TRBD1	TGTGCCAGCAGTGAGGGTCCACAGGGGGGTGAGCAGTTCTTC	CASSEGPQGGEQFF
NA	TRBV6-6	TRBJ1-2	NA	TGTGCCAGCAGGACGGGCGAAGGGGCTAACTATGGCTACACCTTC	CASRTGEGANYGYTF
NA	TRBV2	TRBJ1-1	NA	TGTGCCAGCATTCAGGCTGGCTACACTGAAGCTTTCTTT	CASIQAGYTEAFF
NA	TRBV5-1	TRBJ1-6	NA	TGCGCCAGCAGCTTGGTATTGGCGGGGGGTGCACCCCTCCACTTT	CASSLVLAGGAPLHF
NA	TRBV6-6	TRBJ1-5	NA	TGTGCCAGCAGTTACGCGAATCAGCCAACCGGGACACAGCATTTT	CASSYANQPTGTQHF
NA	TRBV12-5	TRBJ2-3	NA	TGTGCTAGTGGTTTGCCTGGACTGAATATTACTAGCACAGATACGCAGTATTTT	CASGLPGLNITSTDTQYF
NA	TRBV7-9	TRBJ1-1	NA	TGTGCCAGCAGCCGGCGACAGACGAACACTGAAGCTTTCTTT	CASSRRQTNTEAFF
NA	TRBV12-5	TRBJ2-7	TRBD2	TGTGCTAGTGCGGCGGGGGGCTCCTACGAGCAGTACTTC	CASAAGGSYEQYF
NA	TRBV5-6	TRBJ2-2	NA	TGTGCCAGCAGCTTGGAAAGGGGTCGGGAGCTGTTTTTT	CASSLERGRELFF
NA	TRBV2	TRBJ1-1	NA	TGTGCCAGCAGTGGACAAGGAAACACTGAAGCTTTCTTT	CASSGQGNTEAFF
NA	TRBV10-1	TRBJ1-2	TRBD1	TGCGCCAGCAGCGAGGGACAGGGCTATGGCTACACCTTC	CASSEGQGYGYTF
NA	TRBV13	TRBJ2-5	TRBD2	TGTGCCAGCACCATAAGGGGGACGCGGGGGGGCCCAGAGGAGACCCAGTACTTC	CASTIRGTRGGPEETQYF
NA	TRBV11-2	TRBJ2-1	TRBD2	TGTGCCAGCAGCTCCTTCGGGTTAGCGGGGGGGTACAATGAGCAGTTCTTC	CASSSFGLAGGYNEQFF
many	TRBV5-1	TRBJ2-1	NA	TGCGCCAGCAGCTTGTCACTCTACAATGAGCAGTTCTTC	CASSLSLYNEQFF
NA	TRBV7-9	TRBJ2-7	TRBD2	TGTGCCAGCAGCTCGACTAGCGGTTACGAGCAGTACTTC	CASSSTSGYEQYF
few	TRBV7-6	TRBJ2-1	TRBD1	TGTGCCAGCAGCTTACGGGCGGGACAGGGGGACAATGAGCAGTTCTTC	CASSLRAGQGDNEQFF
NA	TRBV5-1	TRBJ2-1	NA	TGCGCCAGCATGGCGGAGACCTACAATGAGCAGTTCTTC	CASMAETYNEQFF
NA	TRBV7-9	TRBJ1-1	NA	TGTGCCAGCAGCTTCGACAAATTACAGAACACTGAAGCTTTCTTT	CASSFDKLQNTEAFF
NA	TRBV7-9	TRBJ2-7	TRBD1	TGTGCCAGCAGTCAAACAGGGGGCGAGCAGTACTTC	CASSQTGGEQYF
once	TRBV7-9	TRBJ1-1	NA	TGTGCCAGCAGCTTGGGGGCCGGCCGGGCGAACACTGAAGCTTTCTTT	CASSLGAGRANTEAFF